Listed below are T cell receptor beta chains from one sample, sequenced in a study of blood T cell repertoires in COVID-19. The method was immunoSEQ multiplex PCR; TCRdb's version includes in-frame clones alone and lacks a portion of them. The sample carries tens of thousands of clones, over 80% recorded once. The specimen sequenced was peripheral blood. Receptors were obtained from a woman aged 60 to 75 with active COVID-19. Both conserved end residues are part of each CDR3. The D gene is left open where the match is weak. Expanded clones are given a class, and other clones once, few, many or no size at all.

clone_size d_call j_call v_call cdr3_length cdr3_nt cdr3_aa
- - TRBJ1-4 TRBV3-1/TRBV3-2 13 TGTGCCAGCAGCTTTACATCGGGAGAAAAACTGTTTTTT CASSFTSGEKLFF
- TRBD1 TRBJ2-1 TRBV28 17 TGTGCCAGCAGTGCTCACAGGGGACCTAGCTCCTACAATGAGCAGTTCTTC CASSAHRGPSSYNEQFF
- TRBD1 TRBJ2-5 TRBV6-6 14 TGTGCCAGCAGTGGGACAGGGAACCAAGAGACCCAGTACTTC CASSGTGNQETQYF
- - TRBJ2-3 TRBV5-4 15 TGTGCCAGCAGCCGACCGGGAGTTGGGACAGATACGCAGTATTTT CASSRPGVGTDTQYF
medium-sized TRBD1 TRBJ2-7 TRBV9 17 TGTGCCAGCAGCCCCGGAGGGGGACAGGGAGTTTTCTACGAGCAGTACTTC CASSPGGGQGVFYEQYF
- TRBD1 TRBJ2-1 TRBV7-9 17 TGTGCCAGCAGCTTAAAATCCGGGACAGGGGGCTGGGGGGAGCAGTTCTTC CASSLKSGTGGWGEQFF
- - TRBJ1-4 TRBV28 15 TGTGCCAGCAGTCCCCCCAGGGCGAATAATGAAAAACTGTTTTTT CASSPPRANNEKLFF
- - TRBJ2-3 TRBV7-2 14 TGTGCCAGCAGCCCCGAGCGGGTTACAGATACGCAGTATTTT CASSPERVTDTQYF
once - TRBJ1-1 TRBV19 14 TGTGCCAGTAGTATGGGGGGGGTCTACACTGAAGCTTTCTTT CASSMGGVYTEAFF
- TRBD2 TRBJ2-1 TRBV7-8 14 TGTGCCAGCAGCTTGACTAGCGGGATTAATGAGCAGTTCTTC CASSLTSGINEQFF
- - TRBJ1-5 TRBV2 13 TGTGCCAGCAGTGAAGGTCTCAATCAGCCCCAGCATTTT CASSEGLNQPQHF
- TRBD2 TRBJ2-3 TRBV10-2 15 TGCGCCAGCAGCCCGGGACTAGCGGGGACAGATACGCAGTATTTT CASSPGLAGTDTQYF
- TRBD2 TRBJ2-1 TRBV19 15 TGTGCCAGTAGTACCTTAGCGGGAAATAGAAATGAGCAGTTCTTC CASSTLAGNRNEQFF
- - TRBJ2-2 TRBV21-1 13 TGTGCCAGCAGCAACCGACAGCCCGGGGAGCTGTTTTTT CASSNRQPGELFF
- - TRBJ2-7 TRBV12-3/TRBV12-4 13 TGTGCCAGCAGTTTGAAAAGCTACTACGAGCAGTACTTC CASSLKSYYEQYF
- TRBD2 TRBJ2-7 TRBV4-1 15 TGCGCCAGCAGCCATCCGGGACTAGCCCCCAGCGAGCAGTACTTC CASSHPGLAPSEQYF
- TRBD1 TRBJ1-2 TRBV5-6 14 TGTGCCAGCAGCTTAGGACAGGGGATCTATGGCTACACCTTC CASSLGQGIYGYTF
- - TRBJ2-1 TRBV3-1/TRBV3-2 14 TGTGCCAGCAGCCAACGCGGCTACTACAATGAGCAGTTCTTC CASSQRGYYNEQFF
once - TRBJ2-7 TRBV15 13 TGTGCCACCAGCAAGGGGACATTGTACGAGCAGTACTTC CATSKGTLYEQYF
once TRBD1 TRBJ2-1 TRBV3-1/TRBV3-2 13 TGTGCCAGCAGCCAGGGACAGGACAATGAGCAGTTCTTC CASSQGQDNEQFF
- - TRBJ2-2 TRBV11-3 16 TGTGCCAGCAGTTCCGGTCATTTGGTGGACACCGGGGAGCTGTTTTTT CASSSGHLVDTGELFF
- TRBD2 TRBJ2-3 TRBV24-1 15 TGTGCCACCAGCAGGACTAGCGGCCGCACAGATACGCAGTATTTT CATSRTSGRTDTQYF
- - TRBJ2-1 TRBV24-1 12 TGTGCCACCAGTAATTTGGGGCATGAGCAGTTCTTC CATSNLGHEQFF
few TRBD1 TRBJ1-2 TRBV28 13 TGTGCCAGCAGTATCACAGGGGTACGTGGCTACACCTTC CASSITGVRGYTF
- TRBD1 TRBJ2-3 TRBV19 15 TGTGCCAGTACTAGACAGGGAGAATACACAGATACGCAGTATTTT CASTRQGEYTDTQYF
- - TRBJ2-2 TRBV3-1/TRBV3-2 16 TGTGCCAGCAGCCAAGATCGGGGAGTAGGCACCGGGGAGCTGTTTTTT CASSQDRGVGTGELFF
- TRBD1 TRBJ2-7 TRBV27 13 TGTGCCAGCAGGAGGGGGCCTCTTGGCGAGCAGTACTTC CASRRGPLGEQYF
- - TRBJ1-1 TRBV11-3 15 TGTGCCAGCAGCCAAGAGGGGGGGCAGAACACTGAAGCTTTCTTT CASSQEGGQNTEAFF
- - TRBJ1-1 TRBV28 14 TGTGCCAGCAGAGAACCTAGGGGTAGAACTGAAGCTTTCTTT CASREPRGRTEAFF
- TRBD2 TRBJ2-3 TRBV2 15 TGTGCCAGCAGTGTCACTAGCGGGAGCACAGATACGCAGTATTTT CASSVTSGSTDTQYF
- - TRBJ2-1 TRBV2 15 TGTGCCAGCAGTCGAGACAGAAACTCCTACAATGAGCAGTTCTTC CASSRDRNSYNEQFF
- - TRBJ1-5 TRBV7-6 15 TGTGCCAGCAGCTTAAACTTGGGCCCGTCCGGGCCCCAGCATTTT CASSLNLGPSGPQHF
- TRBD2 TRBJ2-7 TRBV28 15 TGTGCCAGCAGACCTGGGCTAGCGGGAGCCTACGAGCAGTACTTC CASRPGLAGAYEQYF
- - TRBJ1-5 TRBV11-2 14 TGTGCCAGCAGCGCGGGACTCAGCAATCAGCCCCAGCATTTT CASSAGLSNQPQHF
- - TRBJ1-1 TRBV10-3 14 TGTGCCATCAGCGCGGGACGGTTGAACACTGAAGCTTTCTTT CAISAGRLNTEAFF
- TRBD2 TRBJ2-1 TRBV9 15 TGTGCCAGCAGCCGAATGGGGCTAGCGGACAATGAGCAGTTCTTC CASSRMGLADNEQFF
- TRBD2 TRBJ2-3 TRBV7-9 16 TGTGCCAGCAGCGAGCACCGCGGGGGGCACACAGATACGCAGTATTTT CASSEHRGGHTDTQYF
- TRBD1 TRBJ1-1 TRBV5-1 15 TGCGCCAGCAGCTTGGGCAGGGGGCGAAACACTGAAGCTTTCTTT CASSLGRGRNTEAFF
- - TRBJ1-1 TRBV11-1 14 TGTGCCAGCAGCTTGGGCCTGATGGACACTGAAGCTTTCTTT CASSLGLMDTEAFF
- TRBD1 TRBJ2-7 TRBV5-4 14 TGTGCCAGCAACAAACAGGGGGCCACTTACGAGCAGTACTTC CASNKQGATYEQYF
once - TRBJ2-4 TRBV11-2 15 TGTGCCAGCAGCTTAGAAGGGGTCTTCCAAAACATTCAGTACTTC CASSLEGVFQNIQYF
- - TRBJ2-7 TRBV7-2 12 TGTGCCAGCAGCTTAACGGTCTACGAGCAGTACTTC CASSLTVYEQYF
- - TRBJ2-7 TRBV12-3/TRBV12-4 12 TGTGCCAGCAGTTATACAGGCTACGAGCAGTACTTC CASSYTGYEQYF
few TRBD1 TRBJ2-7 TRBV11-2 17 TGTGCCAGCAGCTTAGGATTATGGGACAGGGGATCCTACGAGCAGTACTTC CASSLGLWDRGSYEQYF
- - TRBJ1-2 TRBV7-6 14 TGTGCCAGCAGCCCGGACACTGGAAACTATGGCTACACCTTC CASSPDTGNYGYTF
- - TRBJ2-7 TRBV12-3/TRBV12-4 13 TGTGCCAGCAGTTTCTCCGCGTTCTACGAGCAGTACTTC CASSFSAFYEQYF
- TRBD1 TRBJ1-2 TRBV2 11 TGTGCCACGCAGGGGGAAAATGGCTACACCTTC CATQGENGYTF
- TRBD1 TRBJ2-5 TRBV28 14 TGTGCCAGCACCTTGGGGACAGGGCCTGAGACCCAGTACTTC CASTLGTGPETQYF
- - TRBJ2-7 TRBV20-1 11 TGCAGTGCTAGATCAGGGCACGAGCAGTACTTC CSARSGHEQYF
- - TRBJ2-1 TRBV7-9 14 TGTGCCAGCAGCTTAGGGGCTAGCGACAATGAGCAGTTCTTC CASSLGASDNEQFF